This TCR beta chain originates from a study of esophageal squamous cell carcinoma under preoperative chemotherapy. General study findings and limits: Tumor-infiltrating lymphocytes showed no significant post-chemotherapy TCR diversity increase, unlike peripheral T cells. Post-treatment tumor-infiltrating lymphocytes appeared partly derived from peripheral T cells migrating into the tumor. Paclitaxel-nedaplatin therapy caused immediate, substantial clonotype frequency changes.

This sample's time point: after preoperative PTX-NDP chemotherapy. Preoperative chemotherapy with paclitaxel-nedaplatin was given to patients before surgery. Germline loops: CDR1 MNHNS, CDR2 SASEGT. The V end was cut by 4 bases, the J end by 8 bases, with 12 bases between. The CDR3 is 13 amino acids. Concerning this clonotype: The antigen remains unidentified.

From the PCR reads, TCRdb called clonotypes with MiXCR, one entry per CDR3 protein. The sample comprises roughly 10,000 distinct CDR3 sequences, roughly 59% of which are singletons, and 29% rests with the top ten. The rearrangement links TRBV6-1 to TRBJ2-1; D uncertain. The sequence came from a human donor with esophageal squamous cell carcinoma. The donor label of this sample is uncertain. This specimen was acquired from a patient given preoperative chemotherapy. CDR3 residues: CASSATRAHEQFF. The CDR3 bases are TGTGCCAGCAGTGCCACCCGGGCCCATGAGCAGTTCTTC.